This record looks at one T cell receptor (beta chain) sequence and its context. The sample comes from a study of OX40 agonist ivuxolimab in advanced cancers. Germline CDR1 reads MNHEY; CDR2 reads SMNVEV (reference sequence). With 6 bases clipped from V and 7 bases from J, the junction kept 16 bases outside the gene matches. The CDR3 is made up of 16 amino acids. Clones were read by immunoSEQ multiplex PCR, and TCRdb kept only the in-frame ones, dropping some. Here the sample spans about 94,000 clones, about nine tenths being singletons. Sequencing was performed on CD4+ or CD8+ T cells sorted from blood, taken in a trial of the OX40 agonist ivuxolimab. This chain connects TRBV27 to TRBJ2-5, with 8 bases lining up with TRBD2. The receptor was isolated from an adult with an advanced solid tumor such as melanoma, head and neck, liver or kidney cancer. In DNA, the CDR3 is TGTGCCAGCAGGGGTCTAGCGGGCCGCGGAGGAGGGACCCAGTACTTC. Its translation: CASRGLAGRGGGTQYF.